The rows below give T cell receptor beta chains drawn from one sample of a study of blood T cell repertoires in COVID-19. Measured with immunoSEQ multiplex PCR; TCRdb has only the in-frame clones, and not every one. The table includes 200,000 to 250,000 clones, around 86% detected once. Material for sequencing was peripheral blood. The receptor source for this set is a woman in her seventies with active or convalescent COVID-19. Both conserved end residues are part of each CDR3. A D gene is named only where the DNA matches it firmly. Clone size is stated in some rows and not others, as once, few, many or a class when expanded.

V gene	D gene	clone size	J gene	CDR3 DNA	CDR3 protein
TRBV29-1	NA	NA	TRBJ1-2	TGCAGCGTTGTTCCAGGGGCGGGCTATGGCTACACCTTC	CSVVPGAGYGYTF
TRBV5-1	TRBD2	NA	TRBJ2-7	TGCGCCAGCAGCCTGTCAGCCGGGGGGGTCTCCTACGAGCAGTACTTC	CASSLSAGGVSYEQYF
TRBV10-1	NA	NA	TRBJ1-2	TGCGCCAGCTCCGCGGGAGATTCCCGTTATGGCTACACCTTC	CASSAGDSRYGYTF
TRBV7-9	NA	NA	TRBJ2-5	TGTGCCAGCAGCTTAGCAGGGGCAGAGACCCAGTACTTC	CASSLAGAETQYF
TRBV6-2/TRBV6-3	NA	NA	TRBJ1-2	TGTGCCAGCAGCCTTACTCGTCCCATCCGCTATGGCTACACCTTC	CASSLTRPIRYGYTF
TRBV3-1/TRBV3-2	TRBD1	NA	TRBJ2-3	TGTGCCAGCAGCCAAGGGGACAGGGGCAGAGATACGCAGTATTTT	CASSQGDRGRDTQYF
TRBV5-1	NA	few	TRBJ1-1	TGCGCCAGCAGCTTTCCACGAGGGAACACTGAAGCTTTCTTT	CASSFPRGNTEAFF
TRBV5-1	TRBD1	NA	TRBJ1-4	TGCGCCAGCAGATCTATCGGGACAGAGGAAAAACTGTTTTTT	CASRSIGTEEKLFF
TRBV19	TRBD1	NA	TRBJ1-1	TGTGCCAGTAGACCGGGACAGGGGGCGGAAGCTTTCTTT	CASRPGQGAEAFF
TRBV20-1	TRBD1	once	TRBJ1-6	TGCAGTGCTACTGACAGGGTGAACTCACCCCTCCACTTT	CSATDRVNSPLHF
TRBV5-4	NA	NA	TRBJ2-2	TGTGCCAGCAGCTTAAGTCAGGAAATGTACACCGGGGAGCTGTTTTTT	CASSLSQEMYTGELFF
TRBV7-9	NA	NA	TRBJ1-6	TGTGCCAGCAGCTGGGGGGGCGGAAGTCGGACACCCCTCCACTTT	CASSWGGGSRTPLHF
TRBV7-2	TRBD2	NA	TRBJ2-5	TGTGCCAGCAGCTTAACGGGGGGTCCGGTGACCCAGTACTTC	CASSLTGGPVTQYF
TRBV2	NA	NA	TRBJ2-7	TGTGCCAGCAGGACCGGGACACTAGTCTACGAGCAGTACTTC	CASRTGTLVYEQYF
TRBV6-2/TRBV6-3	TRBD2	once	TRBJ2-1	TGTGCCAGCAGTTCCGCGGGGGCCTACAATGAGCAGTTCTTC	CASSSAGAYNEQFF
TRBV6-6	NA	NA	TRBJ1-4	TGTGCCAGCGTACAGGGAGATGAAAAACTGTTTTTT	CASVQGDEKLFF
TRBV18	NA	NA	TRBJ1-4	TGTGCCAGCTCACCAAACTTCGGTAATGAAAAACTGTTTTTT	CASSPNFGNEKLFF
TRBV27	NA	NA	TRBJ2-2	TGTGCCAGCAGCGAACAGGGATTGGCCGGGGAGCTGTTTTTT	CASSEQGLAGELFF
TRBV6-2/TRBV6-3	NA	few	TRBJ2-3	TGTGCCAGCAGCCCCCGCGGGGGCCGTCTCGGCACAGATACGCAGTATTTT	CASSPRGGRLGTDTQYF
TRBV9	TRBD1	NA	TRBJ2-3	TGTGCCAGCAGCAGCCAGGGGGCGAAAGATACGCAGTATTTT	CASSSQGAKDTQYF
TRBV12-5	TRBD2	NA	TRBJ2-1	TGTGCTAGTCAAGCTAGCGGCTACAATGAGCAGTTCTTC	CASQASGYNEQFF
TRBV2	NA	NA	TRBJ1-1	TGTGCCAGCAGTGGTACCCGAGGGTACACTGAAGCTTTCTTT	CASSGTRGYTEAFF
TRBV9	NA	NA	TRBJ1-6	TGTGCCAGCAGCGTAGGGGGAGGTACATTCGATTCACCCCTCCACTTT	CASSVGGGTFDSPLHF
TRBV9	NA	NA	TRBJ2-3	TGTGCCAGCAGCGCCCGATTACCGGCGGGTACAGATACGCAGTATTTT	CASSARLPAGTDTQYF
TRBV9	NA	NA	TRBJ1-3	TGTGCCAGCAGCGTTGGAGGTGGGACAAAGTCTGGAAACACCATATATTTT	CASSVGGGTKSGNTIYF
TRBV6-5	NA	NA	TRBJ1-2	TGTGCCAGCAGCCCCGGACGAAAGGGGAACTACACCTTC	CASSPGRKGNYTF
TRBV6-5	TRBD2	few	TRBJ2-7	TGTGCCAGCACCAGAGGGTTGGGAGGGAACGAGCAGTACTTC	CASTRGLGGNEQYF
TRBV7-2	NA	NA	TRBJ2-3	TGTGCCAGCAGCTTCCCAGGGGCTACGCAGTATTTT	CASSFPGATQYF
TRBV7-6	NA	NA	TRBJ2-1	TGTGCCAGCAGCTTAGAGGAGGGGGGGCTGGTCGATGAGCAGTTCTTC	CASSLEEGGLVDEQFF
TRBV10-3	NA	NA	TRBJ1-2	TGTGCCATCCCCACCTATACTAACTATGGCTACACCTTC	CAIPTYTNYGYTF